The present entry profiles one T cell receptor beta chain with its context. The antigen remains undetermined. CDR1 and CDR2 (germline): DFQATT, SNEGSKA (reference sequence). V was pared by 3 bases and J by 6 bases, with 8 bases of the junction left unmatched. This CDR3 has 14 residues. This sample is drawn from a study of blood T cells in healthy people across ages. Findings and limits, study-wide: Roughly linear declines in TCR beta diversity per million T cells occurred with age.

Through a sample-barcoded 5' primer and a J-beta primer mix, a second PCR was run for roughly 6 to 11 cycles. Each CDR3 protein is one row after TCRdb ran MiXCR on the 5' RACE reads. The sample includes around 1,100,000 distinct CDR3 sequences, 30% to 40% of them seen just once. This clonotype was obtained from a man aged 18 to 29 in good health. The sample was blood. This chain joins TRBV20-1 and TRBJ2-1, with TRBD2 identical over 7 bases. CDR3 residues: CSASPAGRINEQFF. CDR3 DNA sequence: TGCAGTGCTAGCCCAGCGGGAAGAATCAATGAGCAGTTCTTC.